This T cell receptor beta chain originates from a study of cytomegalovirus exposure and HLA in healthy donors. The primer mix had 60 Vbeta and 13 Jbeta primers. Profiling relied on immunoSEQ multiplex PCR, and the TCRdb table lists in-frame clones only, not all of them. Among 150,000 to 180,000 clones listed, roughly 83% were seen once. This clone is judged medium-sized. Antigen: not known. V gave up 5 bases and J gave up 4 bases; unmatched junction bases: 7. Germline CDR1 reads SGHVS; CDR2 reads FQNEAQ. The CDR3 length is 16 residues. Broader study findings: Later analysis identified 15,000 to 20,000 TCR beta sequences associated with HLA alleles, using a false discovery rate threshold of 0.05. Reportedly, fewer N-insertions than the approximately 690-donor mean appeared in an Asian-associated ancestry cluster in a later analysis.

These donors counted as nominally healthy when sampled, but unrecorded immune exposures were likely. The receptor was derived from a man under 40 in good health and CMV-seropositive. This rearrangement joins TRBV7-8 to TRBJ2-3; 12 bases map to TRBD2. Sequenced input: PBMCs. The CDR3 coding sequence is TGTGCCAGCAGCGTCTCTAGCGGGGGGGCGTCAGATACGCAGTATTTT. This translates into CASSVSSGGASDTQYF.